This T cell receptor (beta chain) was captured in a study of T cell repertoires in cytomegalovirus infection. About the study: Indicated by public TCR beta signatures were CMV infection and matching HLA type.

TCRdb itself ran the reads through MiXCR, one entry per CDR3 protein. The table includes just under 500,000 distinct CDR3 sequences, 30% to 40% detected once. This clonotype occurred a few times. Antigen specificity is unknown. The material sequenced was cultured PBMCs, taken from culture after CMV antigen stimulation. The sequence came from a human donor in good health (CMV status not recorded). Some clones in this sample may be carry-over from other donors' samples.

DNA for the CDR3: TGCGCCAGCAGCCAACAAATGACAGGGGGATATGGCTACACCTTC. Translated, it gives CASSQQMTGGYGYTF. The chain uses TRBV4-1 and TRBJ1-2; TRBD1 matches at 9 bases. This CDR3 has 15 residues. V was clipped by 2 bases and J by 5 bases; unmatched bases: 6. Germline V gives CDR1 MGHRA, CDR2 YSYEKL.